This T cell receptor (beta chain) is from a study of T-cell reconstitution after alpha-beta-depleted transplantation in children. This clonotype was picked up one time. Unique molecular identifiers were incorporated when the TCRbeta library was constructed. One entry per CDR3 protein, called by TCRdb with MiXCR from the PCR reads. The sample includes some 500,000 distinct CDR3 sequences, about 31% of them seen just once. Sequenced material: PBMCs from the stem cell graft donor, taken from the stem cell graft. The sequence was obtained from a human donor who donated a stem cell graft to a child with aplastic anemia.

The CDR3 loop is CASSQEGLRFFF. As DNA, the CDR3 is TGTGCCAGCAGCCAAGAGGGGCTTCGGTTTTTCTTT. The chain employs TRBV3-1 and TRBJ1-1; a weak D match, TRBD1 (5 bases). Germline values: CDR1 LGHDT, CDR2 YNNKEL (reference sequence). V was clipped by 0 bases and J by 13 bases, with 12 bases between them. This CDR3 has 12 amino acids.